A selection of T cell receptor beta chains follows, all from one sample in a study of Tregs in tolerant kidney transplant recipients. Clones were sequenced by immunoSEQ multiplex PCR, and TCRdb holds only the in-frame ones, with some missing. The profile covers 20,000 to 25,000 clones, with 81% appearing a single time and 20% to 30% taken by the ten largest. The specimen comprised CD8+ T cells from blood (PBMCs), sampled 6 months after the transplant. The receptors were sampled from a human patient who received a combined kidney and bone marrow transplant. The T cells may come from the graft donor. Each CDR3 is given with its conserved first and last residue. The order of the fields is V gene, D gene, clone size, J gene, CDR3 DNA, CDR3 protein. The D gene is left open where the match is weak. For some rows the clone size is stated as once, few or many, or as a class when expanded; others skip it.

TRBV4-3	TRBD1	NA	TRBJ2-7	TGCGCCAGCAGCCAAGGCTTTAACAGGGGTCGCTACGAGCAGTACTTC	CASSQGFNRGRYEQYF
TRBV9	NA	once	TRBJ2-2	TGTGCCAGCAGCGTCGACGGGAGTATCTCCGGGGAGCTGTTTTTT	CASSVDGSISGELFF
TRBV4-3	NA	NA	TRBJ2-1	TGCGCCAGCAGCCAAGAAAGCGATGAGCAGTTCTTC	CASSQESDEQFF
TRBV6-1	TRBD2	few	TRBJ2-5	TGTGCCACAAGCCCCCTAGCGGCCCAAGAGACCCAGTACTTC	CATSPLAAQETQYF
TRBV19	NA	once	TRBJ2-5	TGTGCCAGTAGTATGGACTTGGGAGAGACCCAGTACTTC	CASSMDLGETQYF
TRBV5-8	TRBD1	few	TRBJ2-7	TGTGCCAGCAGCTTGGGGTGGGACAGGGGGTCTCACGAGCAGTACTTC	CASSLGWDRGSHEQYF
TRBV15	NA	few	TRBJ2-7	TGTGCCACCAGCAGGACAGGAGCCTACGAGCAGTACTTC	CATSRTGAYEQYF
TRBV6-6	NA	once	TRBJ1-5	TGTGCCAGCAGACACGGGTTTGGGAATCAGCCCCAGCATTTT	CASRHGFGNQPQHF
TRBV2	NA	NA	TRBJ2-6	TGTGCCAGCAGTGAAGGGAGCCCCTCTGGGGCCAACGTCCTGACTTTC	CASSEGSPSGANVLTF
TRBV4-1	NA	NA	TRBJ2-1	TGCGCCAGCAGCCACTACAGGGATAATGAGCAGTTCTTC	CASSHYRDNEQFF
TRBV25-1	NA	NA	TRBJ1-2	TGTGCCAGCAGTGAATTGGATTACGGACTGTATGGCTACACCTTC	CASSELDYGLYGYTF
TRBV4-2	TRBD1	NA	TRBJ1-4	TGTGCCAGCAGCCAGGGGACCGGGACAGGGGATGAAAAACTGTTTTTT	CASSQGTGTGDEKLFF
TRBV4-1	TRBD1	NA	TRBJ2-4	TGCGCCAGCAGCCAAGCCGGGACAGGGGCAAACATTCAGTACTTC	CASSQAGTGANIQYF
TRBV30	TRBD2	NA	TRBJ2-2	TGTGCCTGGGTCGAGGGACTAGCAGCTAACACTGGGGAGCTGTTTTTT	CAWVEGLAANTGELFF
TRBV2	TRBD1	NA	TRBJ2-1	TGTGCCAGCAGTGAAGGCAGGGGGCTATACAATGAGCAGTTCTTC	CASSEGRGLYNEQFF
TRBV4-1	NA	NA	TRBJ1-4	TGCGCCAGCAGCCTCGCCGCTGGGCGTTTGGGCGAAAAACTGTTTTTT	CASSLAAGRLGEKLFF
TRBV27	NA	NA	TRBJ1-2	TGTGCCAGCGCCCCGGACAAGGCTCTAGGCTACACCTTC	CASAPDKALGYTF
TRBV29-1	TRBD1	NA	TRBJ1-2	TGCAGCGTTACCCCGACAGGGGGCGATGATGGCTACACCTTC	CSVTPTGGDDGYTF
TRBV6-1	NA	NA	TRBJ1-3	TGTGCCAGCAGTGAGACCGCGGGATTCTCTGGAAACACCATATATTTT	CASSETAGFSGNTIYF
TRBV7-2	TRBD2	NA	TRBJ2-1	TGTGCCAGCAGTGCTTGGGGGGGAAATGAGCAGTTCTTC	CASSAWGGNEQFF
TRBV21-1	NA	few	TRBJ1-5	TGTGCCAGCAGCAAAGTCCGTCATCAGCCCCAGCATTTT	CASSKVRHQPQHF
TRBV27	TRBD2	NA	TRBJ2-1	TGTGCCAGCAGTTCCGGACTAGCGGGGGGGTTCGGTGAGCAGTTCTTC	CASSSGLAGGFGEQFF
TRBV5-6	NA	NA	TRBJ2-7	TGTGCCAGCAGCTTTGGAGGGCCCTACGAGCAGTACTTC	CASSFGGPYEQYF
TRBV6-5	NA	NA	TRBJ1-2	TGTGCCAGCAGTTACTCAGAGGAATACTATGGCTACACCTTC	CASSYSEEYYGYTF
TRBV4-1	TRBD1	NA	TRBJ1-2	TGCGCCAGCAGCACCCGGACAGGTTGGGGTGGCTACACCTTC	CASSTRTGWGGYTF
TRBV27	TRBD2	NA	TRBJ2-7	TGTGCCAGCAGTTTAGGGGCACCCGGACTAGCGAAATACGAGCAGTACTTC	CASSLGAPGLAKYEQYF
TRBV4-1	TRBD2	NA	TRBJ2-7	TGCGCCAGCGGCAATGGACTAGCGGGAAGCGAGCAGTACTTC	CASGNGLAGSEQYF
TRBV6-5	NA	NA	TRBJ2-2	TGTGCCAGCAGTCCCGAGGTCGGGGCCGGGGAGCTGTTTTTT	CASSPEVGAGELFF
TRBV5-4	TRBD1	few	TRBJ2-1	TGCGCCAGCGGGCAGGGGGCATCGTATGAGCAGTTCTTC	CASGQGASYEQFF
TRBV7-6	TRBD2	NA	TRBJ2-1	TGTGCCAGCAGCTTAGGGGGCGGGAGGCCTTTGGATGAGCAGTTCTTC	CASSLGGGRPLDEQFF
TRBV29-1	TRBD1	NA	TRBJ1-1	TGCAGCGTTAGGTTAGGGACAGGGAAAATTGACACTGAAGCTTTCTTT	CSVRLGTGKIDTEAFF
TRBV5-3	NA	NA	TRBJ1-1	TGTGCCAGAAGCTGGGAAGGGGTCCGGAACACTGAAGCTTTCTTT	CARSWEGVRNTEAFF
TRBV29-1	NA	once	TRBJ2-1	TGCAGCGTTGGAGGGGGTTCCTACAATGAGCAGTTCTTC	CSVGGGSYNEQFF
TRBV29-1	NA	few	TRBJ2-7	TGCAGCGTCGTCGGGATAGCCGGGGGCTACGAGCAGTACTTC	CSVVGIAGGYEQYF
TRBV5-5	TRBD1	once	TRBJ2-7	TGTGCCAGCGCCCCCGGGACAGGCTCCTACGAGCAGTACTTC	CASAPGTGSYEQYF
TRBV13	TRBD1	NA	TRBJ1-2	TGTGCCAGCAGCTCCGGGACAGAGTGGGACGAAGGCTACACCTTC	CASSSGTEWDEGYTF
TRBV4-3	NA	NA	TRBJ1-3	TGCGCCAGCAGCCAAGATGGGCTGGGGGGGTACGGAAACACCATATATTTT	CASSQDGLGGYGNTIYF
TRBV9	NA	NA	TRBJ2-2	TGTGCCAGCAGCGTTTGGGGTCGGGGAGAAACCGGGGAGCTGTTTTTT	CASSVWGRGETGELFF
TRBV7-2	NA	NA	TRBJ2-7	TGTGCCAGCAGCCCTACCCCAGGGGAAGGGTACGAGCAGTACTTC	CASSPTPGEGYEQYF
TRBV4-1	NA	NA	TRBJ2-7	TGCGCCAGCAGCCAAGGTGGGGCCCTGGACGAGCAGTACTTC	CASSQGGALDEQYF
TRBV28	NA	NA	TRBJ1-5	TGTGCCAGCAGTTTACGGCAGGTCAGCAATCAGCCCCAGCATTTT	CASSLRQVSNQPQHF
TRBV15	NA	NA	TRBJ1-1	TGTGCCACCAGCAGAGACCCCTCCTCTGAAGCTTTCTTT	CATSRDPSSEAFF